Each of the 5 T cell receptor beta chains below was sequenced from the same sample in a study of CD8 T cells in Susac syndrome. Reverse transcription of about 0.45 to 1 ug RNA was carried out with random hexamers. TCRdb used MiXCR to reprocess the immunoSEQ multiplex PCR reads, holding one entry per CDR3 protein. This table holds 190,000 or so distinct CDR3 sequences, about 95% found once. Material: CD4+ T cells from PBMCs. These receptor sequences come from a human donor with multiple sclerosis.

The chain is built from TRBV12-3 or TRBV12-4 and TRBJ1-2; D possibly corresponds to TRBD1 (5 bases). Trimming removed 2 bases from V and 8 bases from J, with 12 bases in between. This CDR3 spans 13 amino acids. In DNA form, the CDR3 reads TGTGCCAGCAGTTTACGGGACTCAGGAGGCTACACCTTC. Its protein product is CASSLRDSGGYTF.

This chain links TRBV3-1 with TRBJ2-3; 16 positions match TRBD2. Germline CDR1 and CDR2: LGHDT and YNNKEL (reference sequence). After removal of 4 bases from V and 5 bases from J, the junction contained 3 bases not matched to a gene. This CDR3 spans 16 amino acids. CDR3 DNA: TGTGCCAGCAGCCCGGGACTAGCGGGAGGGCGAGATACGCAGTATTTT. Translating it yields CASSPGLAGGRDTQYF.

The CDR3 loop reads CSVGTRGYEKLFF. Written as DNA, the CDR3 is TGCAGCGTGGGGACCCGGGGCTACGAAAAACTGTTTTTT. The chain joins TRBV29-1 to TRBJ1-4; possible D gene TRBD1, 5 bases. CDR1 and CDR2 (germline): SQVTM, ANQGSEA. V lost 6 bases and J 8 bases, leaving 16 bases between the germline ends. The length of the CDR3 is 13 residues.

The chain recombines TRBV5-4 with TRBJ2-5; weak D call: TRBD2 (5 bases). This CDR3 spans 14 amino acids. CDR1 and CDR2 from the germline V gene are SGHNT and YYREEE (reference sequence). Trimming removed 3 bases from V and 2 bases from J, with 11 bases in between. The CDR3 DNA reads TGTGCCAGCAGCTCCCGGACTGTACAAGAGACCCAGTACTTC. Its translation: CASSSRTVQETQYF.

The rearrangement uses TRBV7-9 and TRBJ1-6; possible D gene TRBD1, 5 bases. This CDR3 contains 14 residues. V dropped 2 bases and J dropped 8 bases, with 10 bases sitting between them. Germline assignment: CDR1 SEHNR and CDR2 FQNEAQ (reference sequence). The CDR3 loop reads CASSLQGTDSPLHF. The CDR3 nucleotides read TGTGCCAGCAGCTTACAGGGTACGGATTCACCCCTCCACTTT.